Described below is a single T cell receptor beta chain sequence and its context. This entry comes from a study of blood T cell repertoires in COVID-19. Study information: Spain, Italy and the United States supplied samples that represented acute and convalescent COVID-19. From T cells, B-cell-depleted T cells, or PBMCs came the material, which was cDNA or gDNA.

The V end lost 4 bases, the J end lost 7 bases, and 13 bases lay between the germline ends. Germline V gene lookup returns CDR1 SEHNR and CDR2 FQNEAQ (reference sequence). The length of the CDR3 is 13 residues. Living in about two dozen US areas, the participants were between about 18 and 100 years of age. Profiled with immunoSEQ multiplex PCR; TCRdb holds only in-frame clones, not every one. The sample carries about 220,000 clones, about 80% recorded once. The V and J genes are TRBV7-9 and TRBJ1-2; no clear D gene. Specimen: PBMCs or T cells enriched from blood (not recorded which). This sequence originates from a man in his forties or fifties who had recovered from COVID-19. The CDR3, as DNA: TGTGCCAGCAGCTCCGGTGAGGCTGGTGGCTACACCTTC. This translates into CASSSGEAGGYTF.